This T cell receptor beta chain was retrieved from a study of T cell responses to AZD1222 COVID-19 vaccine. General study findings and limits: Of the AZD1222 recipients, only 5 or 6 were seropositive at baseline.

TCRdb's table, derived via immunoSEQ multiplex PCR, lists solely in-frame clones and lacks some. The data show about 140,000 clones, 91% seen once. Comment on this clone: Its antigen is currently unknown.

Germline V gene data show CDR1 as MDHEN and CDR2 as SYDVKM. The junction had 11 bases not matched to a gene; V was cut back by 5 bases and J by 7 bases. This CDR3 spans 15 amino acids. The specimen was peripheral blood, collected 28 days after the second dose of the MenACWY control vaccine. The V gene is TRBV28, the J gene TRBJ2-7; the match to TRBD1 covers 10 bases. The sequence came from an adult who received the MenACWY meningococcal vaccine as a control. This CDR3 reads CASSRTGTGVKEQYF. In DNA, the CDR3 is TGTGCCAGCAGTAGAACCGGGACAGGGGTGAAAGAGCAGTACTTC.